This T cell receptor beta chain emerged from a study of T cells in Graves' hyperthyroidism and ophthalmopathy. This clonotype showed up many times. Its target is unknown. RNA transcripts gave rise to amplified TCR beta CDR3 regions. The HTBI set primed first-round TCR CDR3 RT-PCR. TCRdb used MiXCR to reprocess the multiplex PCR reads, holding one entry per CDR3 protein. This table has around 600,000 distinct CDR3 sequences, 11% to 15% appearing once. Study-wide results and limits: Ophthalmopathy, as predicted by the model, came a median around 6.7 months after the prediction. In the blood, most expanded thyroid clonotypes above 0.001 appeared as well.

Patients affected by ophthalmopathy presented a Clinical Activity Score of at least 3, a NOSPECS grade of at least 4, and disease duration below 3 months. The CDR3 length is 14 residues. CDR1 and CDR2 (germline): MNHNS, SASEGT. The V gene lost 8 bases and the J gene lost 0 bases, with 14 bases spanning the gap. The specimen was blood. J is TRBJ2-7 and V is TRBV6-1, with a tentative D call TRBD1 (5 bases). The TCR sequence derives from a woman aged 18-30 years with Graves' ophthalmopathy. In nucleotides, the CDR3 is TGTGCCAGCGCGGTGGGCAGGGACTCCTACGAGCAGTACTTC. This sequence encodes CASAVGRDSYEQYF.